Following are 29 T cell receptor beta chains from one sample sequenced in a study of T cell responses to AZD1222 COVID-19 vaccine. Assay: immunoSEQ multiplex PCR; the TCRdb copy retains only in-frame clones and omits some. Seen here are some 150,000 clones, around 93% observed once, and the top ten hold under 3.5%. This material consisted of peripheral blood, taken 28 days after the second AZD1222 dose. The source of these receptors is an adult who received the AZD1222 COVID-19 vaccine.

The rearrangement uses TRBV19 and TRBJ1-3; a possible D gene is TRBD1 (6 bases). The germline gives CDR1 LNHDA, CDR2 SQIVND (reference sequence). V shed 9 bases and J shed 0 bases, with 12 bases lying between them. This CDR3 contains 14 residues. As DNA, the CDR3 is TGTGCCAGCAGGGGAGAGGGCTCTGGAAACACCATATATTTT. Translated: CASRGEGSGNTIYF. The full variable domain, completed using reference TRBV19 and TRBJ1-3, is DGGITQSPKYLFRKEGQNVTLSCEQNLNHDAMYWYRQDPGQGLRLIYYSQIVNDFQKGDIAEGYSVSREKKESFPLTVTSAQKNPTAFYLCASRGEGSGNTIYFGEGSWLTVV.

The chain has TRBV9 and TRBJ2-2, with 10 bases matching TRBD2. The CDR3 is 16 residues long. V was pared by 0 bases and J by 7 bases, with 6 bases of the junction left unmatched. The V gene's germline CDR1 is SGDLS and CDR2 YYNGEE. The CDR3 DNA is TGTGCCAGCAGCGTAGACTTAGCGGGAGGCGTCGGGGAGCTGTTTTTT. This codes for CASSVDLAGGVGELFF.

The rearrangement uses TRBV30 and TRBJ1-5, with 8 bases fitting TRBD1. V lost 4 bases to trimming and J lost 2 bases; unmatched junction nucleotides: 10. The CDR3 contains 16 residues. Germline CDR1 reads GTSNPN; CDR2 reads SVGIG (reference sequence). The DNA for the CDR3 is TGTGCCTGGACAACCATTCCGGACAGGGGCAATCAGCCCCAGCATTTT. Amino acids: CAWTTIPDRGNQPQHF.

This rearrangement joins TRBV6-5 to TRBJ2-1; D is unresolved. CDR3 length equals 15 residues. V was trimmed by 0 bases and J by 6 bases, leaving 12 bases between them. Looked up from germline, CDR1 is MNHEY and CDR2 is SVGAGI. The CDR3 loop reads CASSYSMRTTNEQFF. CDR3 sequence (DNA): TGTGCCAGCAGTTACTCAATGAGAACTACCAATGAGCAGTTCTTC.

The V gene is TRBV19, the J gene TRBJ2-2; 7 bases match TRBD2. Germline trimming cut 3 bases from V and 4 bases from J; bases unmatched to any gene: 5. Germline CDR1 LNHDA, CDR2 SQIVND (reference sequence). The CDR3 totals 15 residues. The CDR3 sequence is CASSIEGLFTGELFF. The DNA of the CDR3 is TGTGCCAGTAGTATTGAGGGACTATTCACCGGGGAGCTGTTTTTT.

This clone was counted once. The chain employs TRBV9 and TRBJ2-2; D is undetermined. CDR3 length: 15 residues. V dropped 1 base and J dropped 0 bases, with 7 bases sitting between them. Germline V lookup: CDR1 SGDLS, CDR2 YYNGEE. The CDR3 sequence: CASSVKATNTGELFF. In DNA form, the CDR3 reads TGTGCCAGCAGCGTAAAGGCGACGAACACCGGGGAGCTGTTTTTT. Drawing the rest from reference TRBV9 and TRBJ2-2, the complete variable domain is DSGVTQTPKHLITATGQRVTLRCSPRSGDLSVYWYQQSLDQGLQFLIQYYNGEERAKGNILERFSAQQFPDLHSELNLSSLELGDSALYFCASSVKATNTGELFFGEGSRLTVL.

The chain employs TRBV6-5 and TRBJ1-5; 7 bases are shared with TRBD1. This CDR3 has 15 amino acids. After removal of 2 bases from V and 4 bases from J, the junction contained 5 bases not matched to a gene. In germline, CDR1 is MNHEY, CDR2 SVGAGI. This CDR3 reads CASSYRQGRNQPQHF. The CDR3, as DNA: TGTGCCAGCAGTTACCGACAGGGACGGAATCAGCCCCAGCATTTT.

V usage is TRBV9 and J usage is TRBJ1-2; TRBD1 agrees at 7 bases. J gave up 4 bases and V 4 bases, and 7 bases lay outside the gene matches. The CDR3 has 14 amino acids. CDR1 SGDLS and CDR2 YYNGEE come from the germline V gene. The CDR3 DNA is TGTGCCAGCAGCCCCGACAGGGCCTTCTATGGCTACACCTTC. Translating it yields CASSPDRAFYGYTF.

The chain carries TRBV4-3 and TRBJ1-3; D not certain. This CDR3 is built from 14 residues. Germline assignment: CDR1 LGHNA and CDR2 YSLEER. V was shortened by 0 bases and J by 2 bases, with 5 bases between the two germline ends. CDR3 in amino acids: CASSQDPAGNTIYF. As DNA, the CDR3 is TGCGCCAGCAGCCAAGATCCAGCTGGAAACACCATATATTTT.

CDR3 sequence (DNA): TGTGCCACCAGTGATTCGAGCAGGGGAGTGAACACTGAAGCTTTCTTT. Residues: CATSDSSRGVNTEAFF. This rearrangement joins TRBV24-1 to TRBJ1-1; weak D call: TRBD1 (6 bases). Between the trimmed V and J ends, which lost 2 bases and 0 bases, there was a span of 12 bases. The germline CDR1 and CDR2 sequences are KGHDR and SFDVKD. CDR3 size: 16 residues.

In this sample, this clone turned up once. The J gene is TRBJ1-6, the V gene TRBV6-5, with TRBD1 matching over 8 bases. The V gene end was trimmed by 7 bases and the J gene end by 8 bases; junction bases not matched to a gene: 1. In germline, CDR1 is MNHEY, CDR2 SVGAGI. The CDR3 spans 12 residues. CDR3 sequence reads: CASKTGDSPLHF. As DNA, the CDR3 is TGTGCCAGCAAGACAGGGGATTCACCCCTCCACTTT.

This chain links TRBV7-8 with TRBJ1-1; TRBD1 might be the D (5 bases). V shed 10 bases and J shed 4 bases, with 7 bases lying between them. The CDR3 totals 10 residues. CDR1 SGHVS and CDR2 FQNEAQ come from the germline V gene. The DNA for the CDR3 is TGTGCCACCGGGGCCACTGAAGCTTTCTTT. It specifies CATGATEAFF.

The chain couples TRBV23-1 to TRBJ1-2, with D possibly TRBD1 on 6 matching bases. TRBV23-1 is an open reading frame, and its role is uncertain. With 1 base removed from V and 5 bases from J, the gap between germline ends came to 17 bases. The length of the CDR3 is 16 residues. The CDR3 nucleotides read TGCGCCAGCAGTCAATTTGGGGGCCCCCTGGGGTATGGCTACACCTTC. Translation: CASSQFGGPLGYGYTF.

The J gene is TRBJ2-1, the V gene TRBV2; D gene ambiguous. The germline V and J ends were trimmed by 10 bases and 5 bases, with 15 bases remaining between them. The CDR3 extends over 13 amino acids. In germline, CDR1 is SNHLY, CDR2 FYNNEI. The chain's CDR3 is CAMGRDVNNEQFF. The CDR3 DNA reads TGTGCCATGGGTAGGGATGTCAACAATGAGCAGTTCTTC.

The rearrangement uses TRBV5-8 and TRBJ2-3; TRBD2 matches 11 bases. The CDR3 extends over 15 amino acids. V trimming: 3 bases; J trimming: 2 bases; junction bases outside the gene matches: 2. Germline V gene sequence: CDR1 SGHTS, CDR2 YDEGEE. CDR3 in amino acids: CASSSGLAATDTQYF. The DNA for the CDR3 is TGTGCCAGCAGCTCGGGACTAGCGGCCACAGATACGCAGTATTTT.

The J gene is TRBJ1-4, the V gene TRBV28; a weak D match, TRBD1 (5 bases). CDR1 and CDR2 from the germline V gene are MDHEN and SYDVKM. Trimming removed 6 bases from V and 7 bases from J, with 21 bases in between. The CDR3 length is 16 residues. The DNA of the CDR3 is TGTGCCAGCAGCCAGGGTCCGGGGGGAATTAGTGAAAAACTGTTTTTT. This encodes CASSQGPGGISEKLFF.

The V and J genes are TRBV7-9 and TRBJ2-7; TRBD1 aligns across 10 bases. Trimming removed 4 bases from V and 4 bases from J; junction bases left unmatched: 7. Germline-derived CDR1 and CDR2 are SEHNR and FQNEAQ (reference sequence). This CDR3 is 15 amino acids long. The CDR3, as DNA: TGTGCCAGCAGCTCCCTGGGACAGGGGAAGTACGAGCAGTACTTC. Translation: CASSSLGQGKYEQYF.

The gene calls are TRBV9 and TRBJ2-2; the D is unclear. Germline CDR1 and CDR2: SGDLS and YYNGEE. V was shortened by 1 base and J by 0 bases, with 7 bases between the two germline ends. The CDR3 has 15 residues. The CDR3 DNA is TGTGCCAGCAGCGTATCATCTTCGAACACCGGGGAGCTGTTTTTT. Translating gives CASSVSSSNTGELFF.

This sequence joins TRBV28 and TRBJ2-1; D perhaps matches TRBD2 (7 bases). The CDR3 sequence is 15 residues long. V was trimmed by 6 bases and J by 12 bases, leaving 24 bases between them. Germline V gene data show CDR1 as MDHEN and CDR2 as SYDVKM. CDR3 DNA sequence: TGTGCCAGCAGCCCTGGGGCGGCGGGAGCCAGGGGGCAGTTCTTC. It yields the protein CASSPGAAGARGQFF.

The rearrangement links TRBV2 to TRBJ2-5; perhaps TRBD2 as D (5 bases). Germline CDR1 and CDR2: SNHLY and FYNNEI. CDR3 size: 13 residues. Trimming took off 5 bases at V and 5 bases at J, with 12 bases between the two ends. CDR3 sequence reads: CASSKITGETQYF. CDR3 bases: TGTGCCAGCAGTAAAATAACGGGGGAGACCCAGTACTTC.

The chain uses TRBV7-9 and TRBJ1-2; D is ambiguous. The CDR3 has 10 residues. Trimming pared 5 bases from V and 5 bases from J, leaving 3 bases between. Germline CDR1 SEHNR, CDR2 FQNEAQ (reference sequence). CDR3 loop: CASSIYGYTF. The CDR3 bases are TGTGCCAGCAGCATATATGGCTACACCTTC. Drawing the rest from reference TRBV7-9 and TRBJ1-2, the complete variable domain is DTGVSQNPRHKITKRGQNVTFRCDPISEHNRLYWYRQTLGQGPEFLTYFQNEAQLEKSRLLSDRFSAERPKGSFSTLEIQRTEQGDSAMYLCASSIYGYTFGSGTRLTVV.

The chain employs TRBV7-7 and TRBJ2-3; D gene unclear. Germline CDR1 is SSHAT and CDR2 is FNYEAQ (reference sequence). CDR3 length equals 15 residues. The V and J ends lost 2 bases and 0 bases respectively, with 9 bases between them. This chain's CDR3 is CASSLNDLSTDTQYF. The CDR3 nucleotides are TGTGCCAGCAGCTTAAACGACTTGAGCACAGATACGCAGTATTTT.

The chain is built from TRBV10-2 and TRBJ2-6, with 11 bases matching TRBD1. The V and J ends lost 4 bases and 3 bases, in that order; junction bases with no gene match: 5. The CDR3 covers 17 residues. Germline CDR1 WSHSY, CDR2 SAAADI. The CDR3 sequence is CASSGTGGGDGANVLTF. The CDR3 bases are TGCGCCAGCAGTGGGACAGGGGGCGGGGATGGGGCCAACGTCCTGACTTTC.

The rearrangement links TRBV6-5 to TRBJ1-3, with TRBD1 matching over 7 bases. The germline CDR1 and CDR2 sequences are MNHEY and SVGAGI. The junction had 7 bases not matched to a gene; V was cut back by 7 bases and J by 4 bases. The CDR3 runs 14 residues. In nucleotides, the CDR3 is TGTGCCAGCATGTTGACAGGGCAGGGAAACACCATATATTTT. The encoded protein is CASMLTGQGNTIYF.

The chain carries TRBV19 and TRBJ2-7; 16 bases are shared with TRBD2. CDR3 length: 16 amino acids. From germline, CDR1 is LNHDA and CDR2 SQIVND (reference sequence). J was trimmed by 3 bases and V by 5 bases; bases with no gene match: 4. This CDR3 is CASSGGLAGGIYEQYF. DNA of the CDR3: TGTGCCAGTAGTGGGGGACTAGCGGGAGGGATCTACGAGCAGTACTTC.

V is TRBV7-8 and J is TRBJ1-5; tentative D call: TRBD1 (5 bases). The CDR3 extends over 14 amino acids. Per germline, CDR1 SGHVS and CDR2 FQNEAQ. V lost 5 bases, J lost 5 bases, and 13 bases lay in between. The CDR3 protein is CASSSGTLDQPQHF. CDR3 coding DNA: TGTGCCAGCAGCAGCGGGACTTTAGATCAGCCCCAGCATTTT.

CDR3 in amino acids: CAIRGQNYGYTF. CDR3 nucleotides: TGTGCCATCAGGGGACAGAACTATGGCTACACCTTC. The chain links TRBV10-3 to TRBJ1-2; 7 bases are shared with TRBD1. This CDR3 region has 12 residues. Per the germline V gene, CDR1 is ENHRY and CDR2 is SYGVKD. V was clipped by 6 bases and J by 2 bases; unmatched bases: 0.

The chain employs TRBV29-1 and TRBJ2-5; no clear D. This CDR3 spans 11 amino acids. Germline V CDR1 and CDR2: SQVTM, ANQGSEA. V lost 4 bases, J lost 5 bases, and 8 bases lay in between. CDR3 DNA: TGCAGCGTTGCGTCTGGGGAGACCCAGTACTTC. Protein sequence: CSVASGETQYF.

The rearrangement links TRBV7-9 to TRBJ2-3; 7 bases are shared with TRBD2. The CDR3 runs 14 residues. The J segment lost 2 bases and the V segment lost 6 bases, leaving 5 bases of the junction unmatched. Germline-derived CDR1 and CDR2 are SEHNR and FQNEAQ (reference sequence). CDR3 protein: CASSLTSDTDTQYF. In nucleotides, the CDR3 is TGTGCCAGCAGTTTAACTAGCGACACAGATACGCAGTATTTT.